What follows are 27 T cell receptor beta chains derived from one specimen sequenced in a study of cytomegalovirus exposure and HLA in healthy donors (TCRdb year 2017). Library prep was done by the immunoSEQ multiplex PCR assay. For the multiplex PCR, a mixture combining 60 forward primers for TCR Vbeta segments and 13 reverse primers for TCR Jbeta segments was used. TCRdb obtained this table from immuneACCESS and retained in-frame rearrangements with V and J assigned. These tables miss some clones; where compared with another copy, unresolved V genes account for less than half of the shortfall, and the remainder is unexplained. For this sample the table gives tens of thousands of clones, of which around 60% were detected only once. Under 4.5% of the sample is in the top ten clones. The sample comprised PBMCs. The source of these receptors is a male donor in good health and CMV-seropositive.

This chain connects TRBV2 to TRBJ2-1, with TRBD1 matching 8 bases. The ends lost 4 bases at V and 15 bases at J; junction bases unmatched: 8. The CDR3 extends over 12 amino acids. Germline loops: CDR1 SNHLY, CDR2 FYNNEI. The CDR3, as DNA: TGTGCCAGCAGTGTAGACAGGGGACTTCGGTTCTTC. This encodes CASSVDRGLRFF.

The V and J genes are TRBV7-9 and TRBJ2-3; 12 positions agree with TRBD2. Germline CDR1 and CDR2: SEHNR and FQNEAQ (reference sequence). The CDR3 loop spans 17 amino acids. Losses at the gene ends were 2 bases for V and 5 bases for J; bases not matched to a gene: 8. CDR3 DNA sequence: TGTGCCAGCAGCTTACCGACTAGCGGGGGCCCCGGAGATACGCAGTATTTT. Protein sequence: CASSLPTSGGPGDTQYF.

The chain has TRBV2 and TRBJ2-7; D is possibly TRBD2 (5 bases). Germline V gene data show CDR1 as SNHLY and CDR2 as FYNNEI. The length of the CDR3 is 12 residues. V gave up 7 bases and J gave up 0 bases, with 7 bases separating them. CDR3 in amino acids: CASTRGSYEQYF. DNA of the CDR3: TGTGCCAGCACACGGGGCTCCTACGAGCAGTACTTC.

The chain couples TRBV2 to TRBJ2-1; 16 bases line up with TRBD2. The germline V gene has CDR1 SNHLY and CDR2 FYNNEI. The CDR3 is 16 residues long. The junction had 7 bases not matched to a gene; V was cut back by 5 bases and J by 9 bases. The CDR3 nucleotides are TGTGCCAGCAGTCCCGGGACTAGCGGGAGGGCGGGTGAGCAGTTCTTC. Its translation is CASSPGTSGRAGEQFF.

This clone was observed once. Lacking the conserved final phenylalanine or tryptophan, this CDR3 likely reflects a read error. The chain has TRBV10-3 and TRBJ1-2; tentatively, D is TRBD1 (5 bases). Germline CDR1 reads ENHRY; CDR2 reads SYGVKD. The ends were cut back, 11 bases at V and 0 bases at J, with 16 bases in the middle. There are 14 residues in the CDR3. CDR3 amino acids: CAATDAGANYGYTL. For the CDR3, the DNA is TGTGCCGCTACAGACGCGGGGGCTAACTATGGCTACACCCTC.

The chain recombines TRBV7-7 with TRBJ1-1, with D possibly matching TRBD1 (6 bases). Trimming shortened V by 5 bases and J by 6 bases, and 13 bases separated the two germline ends. Germline loops: CDR1 SSHAT, CDR2 FNYEAQ (reference sequence). This CDR3 spans 13 amino acids. CDR3 sequence reads: CASSLDSHSEAFF. CDR3 DNA: TGTGCCAGCAGCCTGGACAGCCATTCTGAAGCTTTCTTT.

This clone was seen more than once but under ten times. The J gene is TRBJ2-1, the V gene TRBV6-5; TRBD2 matches at 12 bases. Losses at the gene ends were 2 bases for V and 7 bases for J; bases not matched to a gene: 3. Germline lookup yields CDR1 MNHEY and CDR2 SVGAGI. CDR3 length: 15 amino acids. The CDR3 reads CASSYPGLAGNEQFF. The CDR3 DNA follows: TGTGCCAGCAGTTACCCCGGACTAGCGGGAAATGAGCAGTTCTTC.

By share of the sample, this clone is medium-sized. CDR3 in amino acids: CASSPDRGRGNTIYF. The CDR3 DNA reads TGTGCCAGCAGCCCGGACAGGGGGAGAGGAAACACCATATATTTT. V gene TRBV5-6 combines with J gene TRBJ1-3; 10 bases are a match to TRBD1. Germline V gene lookup returns CDR1 SGHDT and CDR2 YYEEEE. This CDR3 is 15 amino acids long. The junction had 5 bases not matched to a gene; V was cut back by 4 bases and J by 4 bases. Looking up the rest from reference TRBV5-6 and TRBJ1-3 gives the full variable domain: DAGVTQSPTHLIKTRGQQVTLRCSPKSGHDTVSWYQQALGQGPQFIFQYYEEEERQRGNFPDRFSGHQFPNYSSELNVNALLLGDSALYLCASSPDRGRGNTIYFGEGSWLTVV.

The chain couples TRBV5-6 to TRBJ1-1; no firm D call. CDR3 length equals 14 residues. The germline V gene has CDR1 SGHDT and CDR2 YYEEEE. The V end lost 3 bases, the J end lost 0 bases, and 9 bases lay between the germline ends. In DNA, the CDR3 is TGTGCCAGCAGCTACAGACACATGAACACTGAAGCTTTCTTT. Its translation is CASSYRHMNTEAFF.

The chain recombines TRBV9 with TRBJ1-5, with TRBD1 as a possible D gene (6 bases). Germline V gene sequence: CDR1 SGDLS, CDR2 YYNGEE. The V and J ends lost 3 bases and 3 bases respectively, with 13 bases between them. This CDR3 is 15 amino acids long. The CDR3 here is CASSGGQGHNQPQHF. Here the CDR3 DNA reads TGTGCCAGCAGCGGTGGGCAGGGGCACAATCAGCCCCAGCATTTT.

The chain has TRBV19 and TRBJ1-5; tentatively, D is TRBD1 (6 bases). Trimming pared 8 bases from V and 2 bases from J, leaving 19 bases between. Germline loops: CDR1 LNHDA, CDR2 SQIVND (reference sequence). CDR3 length: 16 residues. CDR3 nucleotide sequence: TGTGCCAGTCATTACGAGGGGGTCGGGGGCAATCAGCCCCAGCATTTT. Translating gives CASHYEGVGGNQPQHF. The full variable domain, its missing parts supplied by reference TRBV19 and TRBJ1-5, is DGGITQSPKYLFRKEGQNVTLSCEQNLNHDAMYWYRQDPGQGLRLIYYSQIVNDFQKGDIAEGYSVSREKKESFPLTVTSAQKNPTAFYLCASHYEGVGGNQPQHFGDGTRLSIL.

The V call is TRBV7-3, the J call TRBJ1-1; 8 bases fit TRBD1. The ends lost 2 bases at V and 2 bases at J; junction bases unmatched: 7. CDR3 length: 16 residues. Germline V gene data show CDR1 as SGHTA and CDR2 as FQGTGA. The CDR3: CASSLSHDRGNTEAFF. The CDR3 bases are TGTGCCAGCAGCTTATCCCATGACAGGGGAAACACTGAAGCTTTCTTT.

The genes are TRBV7-9 and TRBJ2-2; TRBD2 matches 11 bases. V trimming: 8 bases; J trimming: 2 bases; junction bases outside the gene matches: 10. Germline CDR1 reads SEHNR; CDR2 reads FQNEAQ (reference sequence). There are 17 residues in the CDR3. CDR3 nucleotides: TGTGCCAGCGGCGGTCTTCTAGCGGGGGGAAACACCGGGGAGCTGTTTTTT. It is translated as CASGGLLAGGNTGELFF.

The chain has TRBV5-1 and TRBJ2-3; 10 positions match TRBD2. In germline, CDR1 is SGHRS, CDR2 YFSETQ. This CDR3 region has 16 residues. Germline trimming cut 4 bases from V and 4 bases from J; bases unmatched to any gene: 9. The DNA of the CDR3 is TGCGCCAGCAGCCGTGAGAGCGGGGGGGGGCCAGATACGCAGTATTTT. It translates to CASSRESGGGPDTQYF.

The gene calls are TRBV7-9 and TRBJ2-5, with D perhaps matching TRBD1 (6 bases). Trimming left V 7 bases short and J 2 bases short, with 8 bases between. The CDR3 sequence is 12 residues long. Germline V gene sequence: CDR1 SEHNR, CDR2 FQNEAQ (reference sequence). The CDR3 is CASNRGQETQYF. The CDR3 DNA reads TGTGCCAGCAATAGGGGGCAAGAGACCCAGTACTTC.

The genes are TRBV6-1 and TRBJ2-7; 7 bases are shared with TRBD2. The CDR3 totals 15 residues. The germline V gene encodes CDR1 MNHNS and CDR2 SASEGT. The V segment lost 7 bases and the J segment 2 bases; nucleotides outside the gene matches: 11. The CDR3 spells CASTPTGRGTYEQYF. In nucleotides, the CDR3 is TGTGCCAGCACCCCAACGGGGCGGGGGACCTACGAGCAGTACTTC.

The rearrangement uses TRBV15 and TRBJ2-5; 11 bases agree with TRBD1. Germline CDR1 and CDR2: LNHNV and YYDKDF (reference sequence). The V segment lost 1 base and the J segment 11 bases; nucleotides outside the gene matches: 9. CDR3 length: 15 amino acids. The CDR3 loop reads CATSRVGQGDCEQYF. In DNA form, the CDR3 reads TGTGCCACCAGCAGAGTGGGACAGGGGGACTGTGAGCAGTACTTC.

The sample holds a few counts of this clone. V is TRBV5-8 and J is TRBJ1-2; D may be TRBD1 (5 bases). With 1 base removed from V and 5 bases from J, the gap between germline ends came to 9 bases. CDR3 length: 13 amino acids. The germline CDR1 and CDR2 sequences are SGHTS and YDEGEE. The CDR3 DNA reads as TGTGCCAGCAGCTTGACAGGCCTGTATGGCTACACCTTC. It yields the protein CASSLTGLYGYTF.

Only a few counts were recorded for this clone. It is unclear where the CDR3 begins or ends on the DNA, so no DNA is shown, and the CDR3 is as TCRdb lists it. The J gene is TRBJ1-1, the V gene TRBV19. Germline values: CDR1 LNHDA, CDR2 SQIVND (reference sequence). The CDR3 is 11 amino acids long, termini counted. The CDR3 reads CASTSGPEAFF.

The chain couples TRBV29-1 to TRBJ2-5; 10 bases fit TRBD1. The CDR3 sequence is 13 residues long. The J segment lost 4 bases and the V segment lost 7 bases, leaving 6 bases of the junction unmatched. Germline V gene data show CDR1 as SQVTM and CDR2 as ANQGSEA. CDR3 coding DNA: TGCAGCGGGGGGGGACAGGGGCGAGAGACCCAGTACTTC. Translated, it gives CSGGGQGRETQYF.

The chain combines TRBV28 with TRBJ2-1; D is undetermined. The germline V gene has CDR1 MDHEN and CDR2 SYDVKM. V was shortened by 8 bases and J by 1 base, with 15 bases between the two germline ends. The length of the CDR3 is 15 residues. This CDR3 is CASLLGSGSYNEQFF. The CDR3 DNA reads TGTGCCAGCCTCCTAGGTTCCGGGTCCTACAATGAGCAGTTCTTC.

The genes are TRBV5-4 and TRBJ1-5; TRBD1 agrees at 7 bases. The germline gives CDR1 SGHNT, CDR2 YYREEE (reference sequence). The CDR3 covers 15 residues. The trim removed 4 bases at V and 2 bases at J, leaving 6 bases unmatched. The CDR3, as DNA: TGTGCCAGCAGCAAAGGGGGCGAAGGCAATCAGCCCCAGCATTTT. Protein sequence: CASSKGGEGNQPQHF.

The V gene is TRBV7-8, the J gene TRBJ2-5, with D perhaps matching TRBD1 (6 bases). The germline gives CDR1 SGHVS, CDR2 FQNEAQ. Trimming cost V 5 bases and J 5 bases, with 15 bases left between them. The CDR3 contains 14 residues. The CDR3 sequence: CASSPTGRGETQYF. As DNA, the CDR3 is TGTGCCAGCAGCCCTACAGGGAGAGGGGAGACCCAGTACTTC.

The rearrangement uses TRBV7-9 and TRBJ2-5; 9 nucleotides agree with TRBD2. The CDR3 loop spans 16 amino acids. CDR1 SEHNR and CDR2 FQNEAQ come from the germline V gene (reference sequence). The trim removed 5 bases at V and 3 bases at J, leaving 10 bases unmatched. This CDR3 reads CASSTGTSLRKETQYF. CDR3 nucleotide sequence: TGTGCCAGCAGCACCGGGACTAGCTTAAGAAAAGAGACCCAGTACTTC.

The CDR3 here is CASRNRGNPQETQYF. The CDR3 DNA follows: TGTGCCAGCAGGAACAGGGGGAATCCCCAAGAGACCCAGTACTTC. This chain joins TRBV6-6 and TRBJ2-5; 8 nucleotides agree with TRBD1. CDR1 is MNHNY and CDR2 is SVGAGI in the germline V gene (reference sequence). V was pared by 6 bases and J by 1 base, with 7 bases of the junction left unmatched. The CDR3 consists of 15 residues.

The V gene is TRBV19, the J gene TRBJ2-2; 9 bases fit TRBD2. Per the germline V gene, CDR1 is LNHDA and CDR2 is SQIVND (reference sequence). Trimming cost V 8 bases and J 1 base; bases outside gene matches: 11. This CDR3 has 17 residues. Here the CDR3 DNA reads TGTGCCAGTTCCCCCTGGTCACTAGCGGGGAACACCGGGGAGCTGTTTTTT. Translation gives CASSPWSLAGNTGELFF.

This sequence joins TRBV10-2 and TRBJ2-1, with a weak D call TRBD1 (5 bases). The CDR3 runs to 17 residues. Between the trimmed V and J ends, which lost 6 bases and 3 bases, there was a span of 21 bases. Germline values: CDR1 WSHSY, CDR2 SAAADI. The CDR3 here is CASRNRYRTLDYNEQFF. CDR3 sequence (DNA): TGCGCCAGCAGGAACCGCTACAGGACCCTAGACTACAATGAGCAGTTCTTC.